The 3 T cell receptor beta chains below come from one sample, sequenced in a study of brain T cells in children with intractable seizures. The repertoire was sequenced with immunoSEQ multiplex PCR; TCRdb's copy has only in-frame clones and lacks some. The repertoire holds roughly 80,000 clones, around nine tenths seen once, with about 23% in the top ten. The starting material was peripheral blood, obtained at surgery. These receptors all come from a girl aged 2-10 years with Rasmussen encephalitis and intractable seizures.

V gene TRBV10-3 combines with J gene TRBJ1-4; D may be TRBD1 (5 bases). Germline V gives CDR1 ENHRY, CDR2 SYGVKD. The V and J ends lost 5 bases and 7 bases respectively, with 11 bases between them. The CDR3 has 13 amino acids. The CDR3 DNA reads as TGTGCCATCAGTACGGGGGTGGGTGAAAAACTGTTTTTT. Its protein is CAISTGVGEKLFF.

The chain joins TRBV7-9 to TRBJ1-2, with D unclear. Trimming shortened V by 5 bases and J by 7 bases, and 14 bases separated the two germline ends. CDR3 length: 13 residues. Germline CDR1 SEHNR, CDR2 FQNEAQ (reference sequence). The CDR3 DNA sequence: TGTGCCAGCAGCCGAGCCGACAAAAGTGGCTACACCTTC. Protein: CASSRADKSGYTF.

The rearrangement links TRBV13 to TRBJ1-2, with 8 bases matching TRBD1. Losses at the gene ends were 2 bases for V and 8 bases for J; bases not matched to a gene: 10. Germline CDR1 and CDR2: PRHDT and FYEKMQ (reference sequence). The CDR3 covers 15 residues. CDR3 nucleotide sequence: TGTGCCAGCAGCTTATTTGCAACAGGGGGATTCGGCTACACCTTC. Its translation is CASSLFATGGFGYTF.